This T cell receptor beta chain was sequenced for a study of fetal regulatory T cell absence and autoimmunity. This table comes from immunoSEQ multiplex PCR, and its TCRdb copy is limited to in-frame clones, with some not included. Of about 46,000 clones in the sample, around 85% were seen once. Sequenced: cord blood. The source of this sequence is a newborn boy with IPEX syndrome.

The chain's CDR3 is CASSRGLAGASTDTQYF. The CDR3 coding sequence is TGTGCCAGCAGTCGCGGACTAGCGGGAGCAAGTACAGATACGCAGTATTTT. The V and J genes are TRBV5-4 and TRBJ2-3; 13 positions agree with TRBD2. CDR3 size: 17 residues. The germline CDR1 and CDR2 sequences are SGHNT and YYREEE (reference sequence). After removal of 5 bases from V and 3 bases from J, the junction contained 9 bases not matched to a gene.